This T cell receptor beta chain was found in a study of cytomegalovirus exposure and HLA in healthy donors. Though nominally healthy at sampling, donors likely had unrecorded immune exposures. 60 Vbeta and 13 Jbeta primers were used in PCR. The repertoire was sequenced with immunoSEQ multiplex PCR; TCRdb's copy has only in-frame clones and lacks some. The sample has some 180,000 clones, roughly 87% seen once. To note about this clone: What it binds is not known.

Study-wide points: Further analysis, carried out later, found HLA-associated TCR beta chains more clonally expanded than equally common other chains.

The receptor's source is a boy between 2 and 10 years old in good health and CMV-seronegative. What was sequenced was PBMCs.

The CDR3 reads CATSLGRYSNQPQHF. The CDR3 DNA follows: TGTGCCACCAGCCTCGGCAGGTATAGCAATCAGCCCCAGCATTTT. The V and J genes are TRBV15 and TRBJ1-5; D gene uncertain. V lost 5 bases, J lost 0 bases, and 11 bases lay in between. Germline values: CDR1 LNHNV, CDR2 YYDKDF (reference sequence). This CDR3 has 15 amino acids.